This T cell receptor (beta chain) was sequenced in a study of blood T cell repertoires in COVID-19. Study-wide context: Nucleic acid was either cDNA or gDNA, and it came from T cells, B-cell-depleted T cells, or PBMCs.

Libraries were prepared by immunoSEQ multiplex PCR; TCRdb keeps only in-frame clonotypes and omits some of them. The sample consists of 120,000 or so clones, about 84% of them appearing once. The ends lost 4 bases at V and 2 bases at J; junction bases unmatched: 5. Germline CDR1 reads SGHTA; CDR2 reads FQGNSA. The CDR3 totals 15 residues. The chain recombines TRBV7-2 with TRBJ2-7; 10 nucleotides agree with TRBD2. Material: peripheral blood. This receptor was taken from a man in his fifties or sixties with acute or convalescent COVID-19. CDR3 amino acids: CASSSLAGDPYEQYF. For the CDR3, the DNA is TGTGCCAGCAGCTCCCTAGCGGGAGACCCCTACGAGCAGTACTTC. Together with reference TRBV7-2 and TRBJ2-7, the CDR3 gives the full variable domain: GAGVSQSPSNKVTEKGKDVELRCDPISGHTALYWYRQSLGQGLEFLIYFQGNSAPDKSGLPSDRFSAERTGGSVSTLTIQRTQQEDSAVYLCASSSLAGDPYEQYFGPGTRLTVT.